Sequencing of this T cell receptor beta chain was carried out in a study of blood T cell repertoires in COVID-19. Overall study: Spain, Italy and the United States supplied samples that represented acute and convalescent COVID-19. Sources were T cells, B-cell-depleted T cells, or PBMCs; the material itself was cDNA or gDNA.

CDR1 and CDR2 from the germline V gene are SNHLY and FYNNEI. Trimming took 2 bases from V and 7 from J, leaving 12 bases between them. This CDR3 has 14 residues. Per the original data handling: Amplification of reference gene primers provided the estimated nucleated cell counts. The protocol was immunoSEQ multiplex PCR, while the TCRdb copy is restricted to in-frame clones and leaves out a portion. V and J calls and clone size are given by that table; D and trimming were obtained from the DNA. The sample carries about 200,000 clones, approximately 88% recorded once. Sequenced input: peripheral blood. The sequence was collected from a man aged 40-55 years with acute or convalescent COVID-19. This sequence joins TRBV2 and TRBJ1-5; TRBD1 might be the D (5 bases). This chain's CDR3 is CASSERRGGQPQHF. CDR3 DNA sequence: TGTGCCAGCAGTGAAAGGCGGGGGGGGCAGCCCCAGCATTTT.